Below are 32 T cell receptor beta chains sequenced from a single sample in a study of cytomegalovirus exposure and HLA in healthy donors. Vbeta (60) and Jbeta (13) primers were used in the PCR. Assay used: immunoSEQ multiplex PCR; TCRdb lists only in-frame clones, some missing. The repertoire holds about 110,000 clones, with about two thirds as singletons. The sample comprised PBMCs. The receptor source for this set is a woman in her 70s in good health and CMV-seropositive.

The chain recombines TRBV10-3 with TRBJ2-2, with TRBD1 identical over 9 bases. Germline-derived CDR1 and CDR2 are ENHRY and SYGVKD. The trim removed 8 bases at V and 4 bases at J, leaving 8 bases unmatched. The CDR3 is 15 residues long. The CDR3 region is CAIGTGGAGTGELFF. CDR3 DNA sequence: TGTGCCATCGGAACAGGGGGCGCGGGCACCGGGGAGCTGTTTTTT.

This clone was detected only once. The chain has TRBV7-6 and TRBJ2-5; TRBD1 matches 8 bases. Germline loops: CDR1 SGHVS, CDR2 FNYEAQ. Unmatched junction bases numbered 15, after V lost 1 base and J lost 8 bases. CDR3 size: 17 residues. CDR3 protein: CASSLVGAGGGFGTQYF. CDR3 nucleotides: TGTGCCAGCAGCTTAGTTGGGGCAGGGGGCGGATTTGGAACCCAGTACTTC.

A single count supports this clone. The gene calls are TRBV7-8 and TRBJ2-7; D may be TRBD1 (6 bases). The germline CDR1 and CDR2 sequences are SGHVS and FQNEAQ. Trimming removed 0 bases from V and 0 bases from J, with 15 bases in between. This CDR3 is 17 amino acids long. The CDR3 region is CASSLASGDTGSYEQYF. CDR3 coding DNA: TGTGCCAGCAGCTTAGCCTCCGGGGACACGGGCTCCTACGAGCAGTACTTC. Together with reference TRBV7-8 and TRBJ2-7, the CDR3 gives the full variable domain: GAGVSQSPRYKVAKRGQDVALRCDPISGHVSLFWYQQALGQGPEFLTYFQNEAQLDKSGLPSDRFFAERPEGSVSTLKIQRTQQEDSAVYLCASSLASGDTGSYEQYFGPGTRLTVT.

V and J are TRBV6-5 and TRBJ2-3; D is possibly TRBD2 (7 bases). The V end was cut by 1 base, the J end by 8 bases, with 19 bases between. CDR1 and CDR2 from the germline V gene are MNHEY and SVGAGI. CDR3 length: 16 residues. DNA for the CDR3: TGTGCCAGCAGTTACTTGGCGGGGGCTTCAGGTGGTACGCAGTATTTT. This sequence encodes CASSYLAGASGGTQYF.

The V gene is TRBV7-9, the J gene TRBJ1-6, with unresolved D. Trimming took off 1 base at V and 5 bases at J, with 6 bases between the two ends. From germline, CDR1 is SEHNR and CDR2 FQNEAQ (reference sequence). The CDR3 length is 14 residues. In nucleotides, the CDR3 is TGTGCCAGCAGCTTAGACACAAATAATTCACCCCTCCACTTT. Protein product: CASSLDTNNSPLHF.

The V call is TRBV6-8, the J call TRBJ1-6; D gene ambiguous. The CDR3 is made up of 17 amino acids. Germline CDR1 MNHGY, CDR2 SAAAGT. The germline V and J ends were trimmed by 5 bases and 0 bases, with 14 bases remaining between them. The CDR3 sequence: CASSLDQECSYNSPLHF. The CDR3, as DNA: TGTGCCAGCAGTCTCGACCAGGAATGCTCCTATAATTCACCCCTCCACTTT.

This clone was observed a few times. The V gene is TRBV7-8, the J gene TRBJ1-2; D ambiguous. Trimming pared 1 base from V and 4 bases from J, leaving 19 bases between. CDR3 size: 17 residues. Germline CDR1 is SGHVS and CDR2 is FQNEAQ. Written as DNA, the CDR3 is TGTGCCAGCAGCTTAGGGCGGAGGTCCGGGAGACTCTATGGCTACACCTTC. Amino acid sequence: CASSLGRRSGRLYGYTF. The variable domain in full, with the rest retrieved from reference TRBV7-8 and TRBJ1-2, is GAGVSQSPRYKVAKRGQDVALRCDPISGHVSLFWYQQALGQGPEFLTYFQNEAQLDKSGLPSDRFFAERPEGSVSTLKIQRTQQEDSAVYLCASSLGRRSGRLYGYTFGSGTRLTVV.

With respect to this clone: One junction end does not reproduce the germline sequence, and a read error may be involved. The same CDR3 also results from other DNA sequences found in this sample. This chain connects TRBV9 to TRBJ1-1; a possible D gene is TRBD1 (6 bases). Germline-derived CDR1 and CDR2 are SGDLS and YYNGEE. This CDR3 comprises 15 residues. The CDR3 reads CASSVEVGQNTEAFF. CDR3 coding DNA: TGTGCCAGCAGCGTAGAGGTCGGACAGAACACTGAAGCCTTCTTT.

The rearrangement uses TRBV7-3 and TRBJ2-1, with TRBD2 matching over 7 bases. The length of the CDR3 is 13 residues. Germline CDR1 reads SGHTA; CDR2 reads FQGTGA. The V segment lost 3 bases and the J segment 8 bases; nucleotides outside the gene matches: 4. CDR3 loop: CASSFSGLDEQFF. Written as DNA, the CDR3 is TGTGCCAGCAGCTTTAGCGGGCTGGATGAGCAGTTCTTC.

The J gene is TRBJ1-2, the V gene TRBV2; the D gene is possibly TRBD1 (6 bases). Deletions cut 7 bases from V and 6 bases from J, with 15 bases between. The CDR3 spans 13 residues. Germline V gene lookup returns CDR1 SNHLY and CDR2 FYNNEI. CDR3 loop: CASKVQGENGYTF. The CDR3, as DNA: TGTGCCAGCAAGGTACAGGGAGAGAATGGCTACACCTTC.

This chain connects TRBV7-2 to TRBJ2-3, with D possibly matching TRBD2 (6 bases). This CDR3 contains 16 residues. Deletions cut 2 bases from V and 2 bases from J, with 14 bases between. Per germline, CDR1 SGHTA and CDR2 FQGNSA. In DNA, the CDR3 is TGTGCCAGCAGCTTATCTACGGGGGTAGCCACAGATACGCAGTATTTT. Encoded protein: CASSLSTGVATDTQYF.

The chain joins TRBV19 to TRBJ1-5, with 7 bases fitting TRBD1. The J segment lost 3 bases and the V segment lost 4 bases, leaving 6 bases of the junction unmatched. This CDR3 is 15 amino acids long. The germline V gene has CDR1 LNHDA and CDR2 SQIVND (reference sequence). The CDR3 sequence is CASSSTGAINQPQHF. CDR3 coding DNA: TGTGCCAGTAGTAGTACAGGGGCGATCAATCAGCCCCAGCATTTT.

The rearrangement joins TRBV30 to TRBJ2-3, with TRBD2 matching over 7 bases. The CDR3 has 14 residues. Losses at the gene ends were 1 base for V and 2 bases for J; bases not matched to a gene: 3. Germline CDR1 and CDR2: GTSNPN and SVGIG (reference sequence). CDR3 sequence reads: CAWSESGNTDTQYF. CDR3 DNA sequence: TGTGCCTGGAGTGAGAGCGGGAACACAGATACGCAGTATTTT.

This chain connects TRBV12-2 to TRBJ2-3; the table's D call, TRBD2, has no DNA check behind it. TRBV12-2 is an annotated pseudogene. This CDR3 spans 19 amino acids. The CDR3 DNA sequence: TGTGCAAGTCGCTTAGCGCGCAAACTGAGGGCCCCAATGCCAGATACGCAGTATTTT. It encodes CASRLARKLRAPMPDTQYF.

V is TRBV5-1 and J is TRBJ2-1; 7 nucleotides align to TRBD2. The V gene end was trimmed by 3 bases and the J gene end by 4 bases; junction bases not matched to a gene: 10. Per germline, CDR1 SGHRS and CDR2 YFSETQ. The CDR3 is 16 residues long. This chain's CDR3 is CASSSVERRGYNEQFF. The CDR3 DNA reads as TGCGCCAGCAGCTCCGTAGAAAGGCGGGGGTACAATGAGCAGTTCTTC.

The chain carries TRBV10-2 and TRBJ1-5; D is possibly TRBD1 (5 bases). This CDR3 has 13 amino acids. CDR1 is WSHSY and CDR2 is SAAADI in the germline V gene. V lost 5 bases to trimming and J lost 5 bases, with 10 bases between them. CDR3 sequence: CASSSDSYQPQHF. CDR3 sequence (DNA): TGCGCCAGCAGTAGTGACAGTTATCAGCCCCAGCATTTT.

V is TRBV7-2 and J is TRBJ2-3; 12 nucleotides match TRBD2. The germline gives CDR1 SGHTA, CDR2 FQGNSA. The CDR3 length is 15 residues. The V segment lost 5 bases and the J segment 2 bases; nucleotides outside the gene matches: 2. The CDR3 reads CASSRLAGATDTQYF. Written as DNA, the CDR3 is TGTGCCAGCAGCCGACTAGCGGGGGCCACAGATACGCAGTATTTT.

The chain recombines TRBV5-4 with TRBJ2-3; D not certain. V was clipped by 0 bases and J by 3 bases, with 17 bases between them. Germline CDR1 reads SGHNT; CDR2 reads YYREEE (reference sequence). The CDR3 spans 17 residues. The CDR3: CASSLGLTGSPTDTQYF. CDR3 DNA: TGTGCCAGCAGCTTGGGATTAACTGGTAGCCCGACAGATACGCAGTATTTT.

This clone has a handful of counts. The chain couples TRBV5-4 to TRBJ1-3; D uncertain. Per germline, CDR1 SGHNT and CDR2 YYREEE (reference sequence). Trimming cost V 0 bases and J 0 bases, with 7 bases left between them. This CDR3 is 15 amino acids long. In DNA form, the CDR3 reads TGTGCCAGCAGCTTGGGGTGGGCCTCTGGAAACACCATATATTTT. It codes for CASSLGWASGNTIYF.

The chain employs TRBV30 and TRBJ2-5, with 11 positions matching TRBD1. TRBJ2-7 matches the DNA end more closely, so the J call is doubtful. The germline CDR1 and CDR2 sequences are GTSNPN and SVGIG (reference sequence). This CDR3 has 13 amino acids. DNA of the CDR3: TGTGCCTGGACCGGGACAGGGGGCTACGAGCAGTACTTC. Residues: CAWTGTGGYEQYF.

This clone was picked up a small number of times. The genes are TRBV6-6 and TRBJ1-3; TRBD1 might be the D (5 bases). Germline V gene lookup returns CDR1 MNHNY and CDR2 SVGAGI (reference sequence). V lost 5 bases and J lost 0, with 14 bases in between. The CDR3 is 16 amino acids. CDR3 in DNA: TGTGCCAGCAGTACGGCCAGGGCCAGCTCTGGAAACACCATATATTTT. It translates to CASSTARASSGNTIYF.

This clone was detected only once. CDR3 sequence: CAWSVSGSTEAFF. Here the CDR3 DNA reads TGTGCCTGGAGTGTATCAGGGTCCACTGAAGCTTTCTTT. The rearrangement joins TRBV30 to TRBJ1-1; possible D gene TRBD1, 5 bases. V lost 0 bases and J lost 4, with 9 bases in between. The CDR3 totals 13 residues. The V gene's germline CDR1 is GTSNPN and CDR2 SVGIG (reference sequence). Based on the CDR3 plus reference TRBV30 and TRBJ1-1, the full variable domain is SQTIHQWPATLVQPVGSPLSLECTVEGTSNPNLYWYRQAAGRGLQLLFYSVGIGQISSEVPQNLSASRPQDRQFILSSKKLLLSDSGFYLCAWSVSGSTEAFFGQGTRLTVV.

The chain uses TRBV6-5 and TRBJ2-1, with a possible D match to TRBD2 (7 bases). V lost 5 bases and J 7 bases, leaving 18 bases between the germline ends. Germline V gene sequence: CDR1 MNHEY, CDR2 SVGAGI. The CDR3 has 15 amino acids. This chain's CDR3 is CASSLGGPGENEQFF. The DNA of the CDR3 is TGTGCCAGCAGTCTGGGGGGGCCGGGGGAAAATGAGCAGTTCTTC.

V usage is TRBV30 and J usage is TRBJ2-5, with 16 bases lining up with TRBD2. This CDR3 has 15 amino acids. In germline, CDR1 is GTSNPN, CDR2 SVGIG (reference sequence). As DNA, the CDR3 is TGTGCTTTAAGTGGGGGACTAGCGGGGGGGCAGACCCAGTACTTC. It encodes CALSGGLAGGQTQYF.

The chain has TRBV30 and TRBJ1-1; D remains ambiguous. The CDR3 runs to 10 residues. V lost 0 bases, J lost 11 bases, and 7 bases lay in between. Germline loops: CDR1 GTSNPN, CDR2 SVGIG (reference sequence). The CDR3 is CAWSVLSAFF. CDR3 nucleotide sequence: TGTGCCTGGAGTGTACTCTCGGCTTTCTTT.

This chain links TRBV7-9 with TRBJ2-3; 8 bases are a match to TRBD2. CDR1 is SEHNR, CDR2 FQNEAQ, per germline (reference sequence). J gave up 5 bases and V 3 bases, and 1 base lay outside the gene matches. The CDR3 runs 13 residues. CDR3 nucleotide sequence: TGTGCCAGCAGCTTCGCGGGGGGAGATACGCAGTATTTT. The encoded protein is CASSFAGGDTQYF.

The chain uses TRBV6-1 and TRBJ1-2, with 7 bases aligning to TRBD1. The CDR3 consists of 12 residues. With 5 bases clipped from V and 7 bases from J, the junction kept 4 bases outside the gene matches. CDR1 is MNHNS, CDR2 SASEGT, per germline. The CDR3 region is CASSPTGAGYTF. In nucleotides, the CDR3 is TGTGCCAGCAGTCCAACAGGGGCTGGCTACACCTTC.

The chain is built from TRBV29-1 and TRBJ2-1; 7 nucleotides align to TRBD1. Losses at the gene ends were 2 bases for V and 2 bases for J; bases not matched to a gene: 3. Germline V gene sequence: CDR1 SQVTM, CDR2 ANQGSEA. CDR3 length: 14 amino acids. The CDR3 loop reads CSVERGPAYNEQFF. The CDR3 DNA reads TGCAGCGTTGAAAGGGGGCCAGCCTACAATGAGCAGTTCTTC.

V is TRBV2 and J is TRBJ2-5; TRBD1 agrees at 7 bases. The CDR3 length is 15 residues. CDR1 is SNHLY and CDR2 is FYNNEI in the germline V gene. Trimming took 7 bases from V and 2 from J; bases not matched to a gene: 10. The CDR3 coding sequence is TGTGCCAGCATACGGACAGGAGTAGGACAAGAGACCCAGTACTTC. Encoded protein: CASIRTGVGQETQYF.

The rearrangement links TRBV5-1 to TRBJ1-1; tentatively, D is TRBD1 (5 bases). Trimming removed 3 bases at V and 7 bases at J, with 16 bases between. There are 14 residues in the CDR3. Germline CDR1 is SGHRS and CDR2 is YFSETQ. This chain's CDR3 is CASSYDGLTGEAFF. CDR3 sequence (DNA): TGCGCCAGCAGCTACGACGGCCTAACAGGTGAAGCTTTCTTT. Together with reference TRBV5-1 and TRBJ1-1, the CDR3 gives the full variable domain: KAGVTQTPRYLIKTRGQQVTLSCSPISGHRSVSWYQQTPGQGLQFLFEYFSETQRNKGNFPGRFSGRQFSNSRSEMNVSTLELGDSALYLCASSYDGLTGEAFFGQGTRLTVV.

The chain employs TRBV29-1 and TRBJ1-1; a weak D match, TRBD1 (5 bases). Germline CDR1 reads SQVTM; CDR2 reads ANQGSEA. The CDR3 is 14 amino acids. V dropped 5 bases and J dropped 1 base, with 14 bases sitting between them. The CDR3, as DNA: TGCAGCGTTTCGAGGGACTTCTCGAACACTGAAGCTTTCTTT. Residues: CSVSRDFSNTEAFF.

The chain has TRBV11-2 and TRBJ2-5, with 12 bases matching TRBD2. Germline V CDR1 and CDR2: SGHAT, FQNNGV. Trimming took 3 bases from V and 1 from J; bases not matched to a gene: 3. The CDR3 contains 16 residues. DNA of the CDR3: TGTGCCAGCAGCTTTACGGGACTAGCGGGCCAAGAGACCCAGTACTTC. This sequence encodes CASSFTGLAGQETQYF.